This is a list of T cell receptor beta chains from one sample in a study of cytomegalovirus exposure and HLA in healthy donors. Sequencing used immunoSEQ multiplex PCR; TCRdb keeps in-frame clones, though not all of them. The profile shows about 170,000 clones, around nine tenths of them singletons. The specimen sequenced was PBMCs. Receptor source: a man between 18 and 29 years old in good health and CMV-seropositive. Both conserved end residues are part of each CDR3. Part of the rows lack a size; the others show once, few, many or a class for expanded clones.

clone_size v_call cdr3_aa
. TRBV5-4 CASSRGGGQNSPLHF
. TRBV5-4 CASSPGGGEETQYF
. TRBV10-3 CAASPGQGAEKLFF
. TRBV7-2 CASSPAQGSYNEQFF
. TRBV7-6 CASSPPLSPYNEQFF
. TRBV5-1 CASSFQGDTEAFF
. TRBV4-1 CASSLTPGLANYEQYF
once TRBV2 CASSERLSTDTQYF
. TRBV11-2 CASSLVGTSGYNEQFF
. TRBV13 CASSSFLAGGSTGELFF
. TRBV9 CASSRSSDETQYF
. TRBV5-4 CASSSAGTSYEQYF
. TRBV7-8 CASSLPQYEQYF